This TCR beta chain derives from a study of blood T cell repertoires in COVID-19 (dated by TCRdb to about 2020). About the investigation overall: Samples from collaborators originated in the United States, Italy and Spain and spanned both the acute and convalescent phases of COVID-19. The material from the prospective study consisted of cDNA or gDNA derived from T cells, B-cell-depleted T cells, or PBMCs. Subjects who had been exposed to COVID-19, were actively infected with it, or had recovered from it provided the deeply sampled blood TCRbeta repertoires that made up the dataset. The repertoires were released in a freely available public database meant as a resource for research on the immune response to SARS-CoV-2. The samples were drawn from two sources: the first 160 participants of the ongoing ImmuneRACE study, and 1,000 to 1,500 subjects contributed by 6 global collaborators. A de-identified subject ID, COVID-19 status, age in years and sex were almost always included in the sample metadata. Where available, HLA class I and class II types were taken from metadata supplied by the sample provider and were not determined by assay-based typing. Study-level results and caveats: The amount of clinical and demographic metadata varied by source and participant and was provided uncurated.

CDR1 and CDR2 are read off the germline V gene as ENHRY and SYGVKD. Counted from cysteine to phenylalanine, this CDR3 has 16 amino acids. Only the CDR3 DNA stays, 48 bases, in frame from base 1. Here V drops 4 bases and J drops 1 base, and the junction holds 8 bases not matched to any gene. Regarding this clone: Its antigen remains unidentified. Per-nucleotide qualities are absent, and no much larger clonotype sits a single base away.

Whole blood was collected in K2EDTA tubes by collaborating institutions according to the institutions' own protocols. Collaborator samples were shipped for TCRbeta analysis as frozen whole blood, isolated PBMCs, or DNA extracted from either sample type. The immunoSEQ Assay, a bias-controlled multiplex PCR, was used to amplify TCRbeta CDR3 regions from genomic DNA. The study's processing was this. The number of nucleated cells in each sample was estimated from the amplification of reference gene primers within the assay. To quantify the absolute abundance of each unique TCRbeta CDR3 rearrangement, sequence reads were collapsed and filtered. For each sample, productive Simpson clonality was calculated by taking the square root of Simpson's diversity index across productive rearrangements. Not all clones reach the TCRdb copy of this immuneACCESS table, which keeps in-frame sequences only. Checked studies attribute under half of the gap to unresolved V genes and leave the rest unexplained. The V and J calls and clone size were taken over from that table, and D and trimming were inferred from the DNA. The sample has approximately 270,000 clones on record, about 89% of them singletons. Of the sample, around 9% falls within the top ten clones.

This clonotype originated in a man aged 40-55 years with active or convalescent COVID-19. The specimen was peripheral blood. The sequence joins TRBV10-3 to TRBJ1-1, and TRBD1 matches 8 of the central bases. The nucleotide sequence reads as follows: TGTGCCATCAGTGGGGAAAGGACAGGGTCGAACACTGAAGCTTTCTTT. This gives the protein CAISGERTGSNTEAFF.